The 8 T cell receptor beta chains below all came from one sample that was sequenced in a study of blood T cells in healthy people across ages. Primed by a sample-barcoded 5' primer and a J-beta primer mix, a second PCR proceeded for roughly 7 to 12 cycles. TCRdb used MiXCR to reprocess the 5' RACE reads, holding one entry per CDR3 protein. Of over a million distinct CDR3 sequences listed, about 40% are singletons. Input material: blood. These receptors were collected from a woman between 18 and 29 years old in good health.

This clonotype was seen only once. The chain couples TRBV6-2 or TRBV6-3 to TRBJ2-3; 10 bases fit TRBD2. V trimming: 6 bases; J trimming: 1 base; junction bases outside the gene matches: 4. Germline CDR1 and CDR2: MNHEY and SVGEGT. This CDR3 contains 15 residues. For the CDR3, the DNA is TGTGCCAGCAGGCTAGCGGGGGATGGCACAGATACGCAGTATTTT. It codes for CASRLAGDGTDTQYF.

This clonotype was counted only a few times. The chain couples TRBV6-1 to TRBJ1-6; 9 nucleotides match TRBD1. The CDR3 length is 14 residues. The V gene's germline CDR1 is MNHNS and CDR2 SASEGT. Unmatched junction bases numbered 5, after V lost 6 bases and J lost 8 bases. The CDR3 region has the DNA TGTGCCAGCAGCCAACAGGGGGCTGATTCACCCCTCCACTTT. Its translation: CASSQQGADSPLHF.

The chain recombines TRBV20-1 with TRBJ2-3; D possibly uses TRBD1 or TRBD2 (6 bases each). The V gene lost 0 bases and the J gene lost 6 bases, with 16 bases spanning the gap. CDR1 and CDR2 from the germline V gene are DFQATT and SNEGSKA (reference sequence). This CDR3 comprises 15 residues. CDR3 DNA sequence: TGCAGTGCTAGAGATCCCGCAGGGGCGGGGGATACGCAGTATTTT. As protein: CSARDPAGAGDTQYF.

The chain combines TRBV4-1 with TRBJ2-7; 10 bases are shared with TRBD1. The germline V gene encodes CDR1 MGHRA and CDR2 YSYEKL. V lost 0 bases, J lost 0 bases, and 5 bases stayed unmatched. The CDR3 covers 17 residues. The DNA for the CDR3 is TGCGCCAGCAGCCAAGATGGACAGGGGGAGGGCTCCTACGAGCAGTACTTC. This codes for CASSQDGQGEGSYEQYF.

This clonotype has more than one count but fewer than ten. V and J are TRBV7-3 and TRBJ2-1; 9 bases align to TRBD2. CDR3 length: 16 amino acids. V gave up 4 bases and J gave up 1 base; unmatched junction bases: 5. The germline V gene encodes CDR1 SGHTA and CDR2 FQGTGA. The CDR3 sequence is CASSSGTSKSYNEQFF. The DNA of the CDR3 is TGTGCCAGCAGCTCCGGGACTAGCAAATCCTACAATGAGCAGTTCTTC. The whole variable domain, remainder taken from reference TRBV7-3 and TRBJ2-1, is GAGVSQTPSNKVTEKGKYVELRCDPISGHTALYWYRQSLGQGPEFLIYFQGTGAADDSGLPNDRFFAVRPEGSVSTLKIQRTERGDSAVYLCASSSGTSKSYNEQFFGPGTRLTVL.

This clonotype was detected once. The rearrangement uses TRBV7-3 and TRBJ2-3, with 7 bases matching TRBD2. J was trimmed by 6 bases and V by 3 bases; bases with no gene match: 3. The CDR3 is 13 amino acids. Germline V CDR1 and CDR2: SGHTA, FQGTGA. DNA for the CDR3: TGTGCCAGCAGCTTTAGGACTAGGGATACGCAGTATTTT. Its protein product is CASSFRTRDTQYF. The full variable domain, its missing parts supplied by reference TRBV7-3 and TRBJ2-3, is GAGVSQTPSNKVTEKGKYVELRCDPISGHTALYWYRQSLGQGPEFLIYFQGTGAADDSGLPNDRFFAVRPEGSVSTLKIQRTERGDSAVYLCASSFRTRDTQYFGPGTRLTVL.

In this sample, this clonotype turned up a few times. The chain recombines TRBV5-1 with TRBJ2-5; 8 bases fit TRBD2. Germline CDR1 and CDR2: SGHRS and YFSETQ. V shed 6 bases and J 1 base; nucleotides not matched to a gene: 8. The CDR3 length is 15 residues. CDR3 in amino acids: CASMVAGTPQETQYF. The CDR3 DNA reads as TGCGCCAGCATGGTAGCGGGGACCCCCCAAGAGACCCAGTACTTC. Complete variable domain (other parts from reference TRBV5-1 and TRBJ2-5): KAGVTQTPRYLIKTRGQQVTLSCSPISGHRSVSWYQQTPGQGLQFLFEYFSETQRNKGNFPGRFSGRQFSNSRSEMNVSTLELGDSALYLCASMVAGTPQETQYFGPGTRLLVL.

The rearrangement links TRBV3-1 to TRBJ1-4; the D gene is possibly TRBD1 (6 bases). Looked up from germline, CDR1 is LGHDT and CDR2 is YNNKEL (reference sequence). The CDR3 contains 15 residues. V was cut by 4 bases and J by 6 bases, with 15 bases left in between. DNA for the CDR3: TGTGCCAGCAGCCCTGAAGGGGGTATCGATGAAAAACTGTTTTTT. Its protein product is CASSPEGGIDEKLFF.